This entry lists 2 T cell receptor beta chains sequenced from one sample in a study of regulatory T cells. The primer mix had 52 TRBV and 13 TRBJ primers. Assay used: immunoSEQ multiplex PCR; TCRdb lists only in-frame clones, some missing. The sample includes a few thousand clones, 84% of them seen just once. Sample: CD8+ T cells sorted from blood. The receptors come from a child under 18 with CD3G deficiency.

The CDR3 spells CASSETGAGNTIYF. The DNA of the CDR3 is TGTGCCAGCAGTGAAACAGGGGCCGGAAACACCATATATTTT. The rearrangement uses TRBV6-1 and TRBJ1-3, with 7 bases matching TRBD1. The CDR3 has 14 residues. From germline, CDR1 is MNHNS and CDR2 SASEGT. The V segment lost 2 bases and the J segment 4 bases; nucleotides outside the gene matches: 2.

The CDR3 reads CASRGRTGTNYGYTF. CDR3 DNA: TGTGCCAGTAGAGGCCGGACAGGGACTAACTATGGCTACACCTTC. The chain couples TRBV19 to TRBJ1-2, with TRBD1 identical over 8 bases. V lost 6 bases, J lost 0 bases, and 6 bases stayed unmatched. The germline gives CDR1 LNHDA, CDR2 SQIVND (reference sequence). The CDR3 has 15 residues.